One and the same sample provided the 10 T cell receptor beta chains below, sequenced in a study of cytomegalovirus exposure and HLA in healthy donors. The PCR contained 60 Vbeta and 13 Jbeta primers. TCRdb's copy holds only in-frame clones and misses some; the assay was immunoSEQ multiplex PCR. This table holds about 160,000 clones, around 80% found once. Sequenced material: PBMCs. The receptors come from a man aged 50 to 59 in good health and CMV-seropositive.

The gene calls are TRBV5-1 and TRBJ2-5; a possible D gene is TRBD2 (6 bases). V lost 4 bases to trimming and J lost 1 base, with 11 bases between them. Germline-derived CDR1 and CDR2 are SGHRS and YFSETQ. CDR3 length equals 14 residues. CDR3 residues: CASSRLGGQETQYF. CDR3 in DNA: TGCGCCAGCAGCAGGTTGGGGGGCCAAGAGACCCAGTACTTC.

This rearrangement joins TRBV19 to TRBJ1-4; unclear D gene. Germline CDR1 and CDR2: LNHDA and SQIVND (reference sequence). This CDR3 is 14 amino acids long. Trimming cost V 6 bases and J 7 bases, with 15 bases left between them. This CDR3 reads CASRSSSEGEKLFF. Written as DNA, the CDR3 is TGTGCCAGTAGGTCCTCTTCGGAGGGTGAAAAACTGTTTTTT.

The V and J genes are TRBV5-1 and TRBJ2-7; TRBD2 agrees at 12 bases. V lost 1 base and J lost 2; bases outside the gene matches: 4. Germline loops: CDR1 SGHRS, CDR2 YFSETQ. The CDR3 covers 16 residues. The CDR3 spells CASSLPSGGAPYEQYF. In DNA form, the CDR3 reads TGCGCCAGCAGCTTGCCTAGCGGGGGGGCACCCTACGAGCAGTACTTC.

The chain joins TRBV25-1 to TRBJ2-1; the match to TRBD2 covers 8 bases. Germline CDR1 is MGHDK and CDR2 is SYGVNS. The CDR3 has 15 residues. V shed 5 bases and J 2 bases; nucleotides not matched to a gene: 5. This CDR3 reads CASSTRGGPYNEQFF. As DNA, the CDR3 is TGTGCCAGCAGTACCCGGGGGGGCCCCTACAATGAGCAGTTCTTC.

The chain joins TRBV11-3 to TRBJ2-7, with D possibly being TRBD2 (5 bases). Germline lookup yields CDR1 SGHNT and CDR2 YENEEA. The V gene lost 5 bases and the J gene lost 6 bases, with 17 bases spanning the gap. The CDR3 sequence is 14 residues long. The CDR3, as DNA: TGTGCCAGCAGCCCGGGGAGCTACCCCCTCGAGCAGTACTTC. Protein product: CASSPGSYPLEQYF.

V is TRBV5-1 and J is TRBJ1-1; weak D call: TRBD1 (5 bases). Trimming took off 4 bases at V and 5 bases at J, with 15 bases between the two ends. The CDR3 contains 14 residues. From germline, CDR1 is SGHRS and CDR2 YFSETQ. CDR3 loop: CASSPWATETEAFF. In DNA form, the CDR3 reads TGCGCCAGCAGCCCATGGGCGACAGAAACTGAAGCTTTCTTT.

The chain employs TRBV5-6 and TRBJ1-1, with a weak D call TRBD1 (6 bases). The germline V gene encodes CDR1 SGHDT and CDR2 YYEEEE. V shed 0 bases and J shed 1 base, with 10 bases lying between them. The CDR3 is 15 amino acids. The CDR3 sequence is CASSLDIGGNTEAFF. CDR3 coding DNA: TGTGCCAGCAGCTTGGATATAGGGGGGAACACTGAAGCTTTCTTT.

This clone was found a few times. The CDR3 DNA is TGCGCCAGCAGCCAAGAATTCAGGGCCTTAACTAATGAAAAACTGTTTTTT. It specifies CASSQEFRALTNEKLFF. The chain links TRBV4-1 to TRBJ1-4; possible D gene TRBD1, 5 bases. Germline loops: CDR1 MGHRA, CDR2 YSYEKL. The V gene lost 0 bases and the J gene lost 1 base, with 12 bases spanning the gap. This CDR3 spans 17 amino acids.

The gene calls are TRBV21-1 and TRBJ1-2; the D call TRBD1 from the table was never checked on the DNA. TRBV21-1 is shown as a pseudogene. The CDR3 length is 17 residues. The CDR3 nucleotides are TGTGCCAGCAGCAGTACAGGGCCTACTCCTTTTAACTATGGCTACACCTTC. It specifies CASSSTGPTPFNYGYTF.

The V gene is TRBV7-9, the J gene TRBJ1-4; D is unclear. V lost 1 base to trimming and J lost 7 bases, with 4 bases between them. Germline V CDR1 and CDR2: SEHNR, FQNEAQ (reference sequence). This CDR3 spans 12 amino acids. CDR3 loop: CASSLGGEKLFF. In DNA form, the CDR3 reads TGTGCCAGCAGCTTAGGCGGTGAAAAACTGTTTTTT. Using reference TRBV7-9 and TRBJ1-4 for the parts outside the CDR3, the full variable domain is DTGVSQNPRHKITKRGQNVTFRCDPISEHNRLYWYRQTLGQGPEFLTYFQNEAQLEKSRLLSDRFSAERPKGSFSTLEIQRTEQGDSAMYLCASSLGGEKLFFGSGTQLSVL.